Sequencing of this T cell receptor (beta chain) was carried out in a study of regulatory T cells in long-lasting Graves disease. Study-wide results and caveats: There was favoring of TRBV28, TRBJ1-2 and TRBJ2-5 in persistent disease.

This sample's time point: newly diagnosed GD, antithyroid drugs for less than 3 months. PBMC RNA served as the TCR library source. Arm-PCR of CDR3 regions and iRepertoire HTBI primers were used to build TCR beta libraries. TCRdb itself ran the multiplex PCR reads through MiXCR, one entry per CDR3 protein. The top ten hold approximately 16% of the sample, which has about 440,000 distinct CDR3 sequences, 14% to 15% seen once. CDR1 and CDR2 (germline): GTSNPN, SVGIG (reference sequence). The CDR3 contains 13 residues. Trimming stripped 1 base from V and 1 base from J, with 7 bases between. This clonotype appeared many times. The antigen remains unidentified. These data are also associated with another study on T cells in Graves' hyperthyroidism and ophthalmopathy. This second study says: Together with thyroid ultrasound, orbital computed tomography, serum thyroxine and TRAb, clinical symptoms were used for diagnoses. Through a model of 13 V-J features, ophthalmopathy was separated from stable hyperthyroidism.

The chain uses TRBV30 and TRBJ1-1; D gene unclear. The sequence derives from a woman aged 25 to 39 with Graves disease. Here the sequenced sample was peripheral blood mononuclear cells (PBMCs), taken at new diagnosis, from a patient treated with antithyroid drugs. CDR3 sequence reads: CAWSEVGNTEAFF. The CDR3 region has the DNA TGTGCCTGGAGTGAAGTAGGGAACACTGAAGCTTTCTTT.